This T cell receptor beta chain appears in the sequencing data of a study of blood T cell repertoires in COVID-19. The CDR3 covers 14 residues. The trim removed 5 bases at V and 3 bases at J, leaving 7 bases unmatched. Germline-derived CDR1 and CDR2 are MNHEY and SVGEGT. Repertoires were generated with immunoSEQ multiplex PCR, while TCRdb's copy carries only in-frame clones and drops some. The sample gives about 170,000 clones, roughly 91% of which show up once; 4.5% to 5.5% is in the top ten. The origin of this receptor is a woman aged 50 to 60 with acute or convalescent COVID-19. Sequenced material: peripheral blood. V usage is TRBV6-2 or TRBV6-3 and J usage is TRBJ2-7; TRBD1 agrees at 7 bases. The CDR3 loop is CASSPGTVRYEQYF. CDR3 bases: TGTGCCAGCAGTCCCGGGACAGTACGCTACGAGCAGTACTTC.